This TCR beta chain was recovered during a study of T cells after yellow fever vaccination. CDR3 size: 18 residues. Germline-derived CDR1 and CDR2 are DFQATT and SNEGSKA (reference sequence). V was shortened by 3 bases and J by 4 bases, with 25 bases between the two germline ends. TCRdb passed the 5' RACE reads through MiXCR, listing each CDR3 protein once. Of 350,000 to 550,000 distinct CDR3 sequences listed, about 17% are singletons. This specimen was PBMCs, taken before the yellow fever booster vaccination. The TCR comes from a man younger than 35 who received the YFV17D yellow fever vaccine. This sequence joins TRBV20-1 and TRBJ1-5, with D perhaps TRBD1 (5 bases). The CDR3 reads CSASRSGNLWTRNQPQHF. The CDR3 DNA reads TGCAGTGCTAGCCGGTCAGGGAATCTTTGGACGAGGAATCAGCCCCAGCATTTT.